These 20 T cell receptor beta chains were sequenced from one sample in a study of T cells in Graves' hyperthyroidism and ophthalmopathy. The source material, RNA transcripts, was used to amplify TCR beta CDR3 regions. Primed by the HTBI set, a first-round RT-PCR was run on the TCR CDR3. TCRdb re-analysed the multiplex PCR reads in MiXCR, keeping a single row per CDR3 protein. The repertoire holds approximately 520,000 distinct CDR3 sequences, with around 20% as singletons. The source material was blood. Every receptor here comes from a man in his late teens or twenties with Graves' hyperthyroidism.

This clonotype has ten or more counts. V and J are TRBV19 and TRBJ1-1; D gene unclear. V was cut by 3 bases and J by 0 bases, with 14 bases left in between. CDR3 length equals 16 residues. Germline lookup yields CDR1 LNHDA and CDR2 SQIVND (reference sequence). CDR3 in amino acids: CASSIGVLLMNTEAFF. DNA of the CDR3: TGTGCCAGTAGTATTGGGGTCCTTTTAATGAACACTGAAGCTTTCTTT.

This clonotype was counted at least ten times. The chain joins TRBV20-1 to TRBJ1-1; D is uncertain. V lost 4 bases to trimming and J lost 4 bases, with 16 bases between them. Germline loops: CDR1 DFQATT, CDR2 SNEGSKA (reference sequence). The CDR3 is 14 amino acids. CDR3 region: CSAMGEGSSTEAFF. The CDR3 bases are TGCAGTGCTATGGGCGAAGGCAGCAGCACTGAAGCTTTCTTT.

This clonotype has a count of ten or more. The chain couples TRBV6-5 to TRBJ1-1; D not certain. This CDR3 has 13 residues. V was clipped by 2 bases and J by 7 bases, with 11 bases between them. Per germline, CDR1 MNHEY and CDR2 SVGAGI. CDR3 sequence (DNA): TGTGCCAGCAGTTACCTATCGGGCGGTGAAGCTTTCTTT. As protein: CASSYLSGGEAFF.

This clonotype was found many times. This chain uses TRBV12-3 or TRBV12-4 with TRBJ1-2; 7 bases align to TRBD1. V gave up 6 bases and J gave up 6 bases; unmatched junction bases: 13. This CDR3 contains 15 residues. The CDR3 coding sequence is TGTGCCAGCAGGGCACAGGGGCCGTCCCTCGATGGCTACACCTTC. Its translation: CASRAQGPSLDGYTF.

This clonotype was counted once. V usage is TRBV7-2 and J usage is TRBJ2-7; D remains ambiguous. Germline CDR1 SGHTA, CDR2 FQGNSA. The CDR3 is 14 residues long. V was shortened by 2 bases and J by 3 bases, with 11 bases between the two germline ends. CDR3 nucleotide sequence: TGTGCCAGCAGCTTAATTCCCGGATACTACGAGCAGTACTTC. Amino acids: CASSLIPGYYEQYF.

This clonotype occurred many times. The chain carries TRBV30 and TRBJ1-5; D not certain. The V gene's germline CDR1 is GTSNPN and CDR2 SVGIG (reference sequence). V lost 7 bases to trimming and J lost 2 bases, with 9 bases between them. The CDR3 sequence is 12 residues long. CDR3 amino acids: CASGRGNQPQHF. The DNA of the CDR3 is TGTGCCTCGGGGAGGGGCAATCAGCCCCAGCATTTT.

This clonotype was picked up many times. This chain links TRBV12-3 or TRBV12-4 with TRBJ2-7; 7 bases line up with TRBD1. The CDR3 is 13 residues long. Trimming at V came to 5 bases and at J to 5 bases, leaving 6 bases not matched to a gene. The CDR3 region is CASSNRQGHEQYF. The CDR3 region has the DNA TGTGCCAGCAGTAACCGACAGGGCCACGAGCAGTACTTC.

This clonotype was detected many times. The J gene is TRBJ1-6, the V gene TRBV12-3 or TRBV12-4; D call uncertain. This CDR3 is built from 13 residues. Trimming cost V 3 bases and J 6 bases, with 6 bases left between them. CDR3: CASSFESNSPLHF. The CDR3 DNA is TGTGCCAGCAGTTTTGAGAGTAATTCACCCCTCCACTTT.

This clonotype has at least ten counts. Since no conserved phenylalanine or tryptophan closes the CDR3, a read error is the likely cause. The chain uses TRBV2 and TRBJ2-5; 8 nucleotides agree with TRBD1. After removal of 6 bases from V and 5 bases from J, the junction contained 8 bases not matched to a gene. Germline V gene data show CDR1 as SNHLY and CDR2 as FYNNEI. This CDR3 comprises 14 residues. The CDR3 sequence is CASRDDRGRETQYL. DNA for the CDR3: TGTGCCAGCAGGGATGACAGGGGTAGGGAGACCCAGTACCTC.

The V call is TRBV29-1, the J call TRBJ1-1, with 9 bases identical to TRBD1. From germline, CDR1 is SQVTM and CDR2 ANQGSEA. The CDR3 sequence is 15 residues long. After removal of 8 bases from V and 0 bases from J, the junction contained 10 bases not matched to a gene. CDR3 sequence: CSLSRDRALNTEAFF. The CDR3 nucleotides are TGCAGCCTAAGCAGGGACAGGGCCCTGAACACTGAAGCTTTCTTT. The whole variable domain, remainder taken from reference TRBV29-1 and TRBJ1-1, is SAVISQKPSRDICQRGTSLTIQCQVDSQVTMMFWYRQQPGQSLTLIATANQGSEATYESGFVIDKFPISRPNLTFSTLTVSNMSPEDSSIYLCSLSRDRALNTEAFFGQGTRLTVV.

This clonotype came up many times. The V gene is TRBV28, the J gene TRBJ1-2; D is undetermined. The CDR3 extends over 12 amino acids. The V gene's germline CDR1 is MDHEN and CDR2 SYDVKM. V was pared by 4 bases and J by 5 bases, with 8 bases between. The CDR3 is CASSSNAYGYTF. The CDR3 DNA reads TGTGCCAGCAGTTCAAACGCTTATGGCTACACCTTC.

Many counts were recorded for this clonotype. This chain joins TRBV12-3 or TRBV12-4 and TRBJ1-1; D is uncertain. Trimming cost V 1 base and J 5 bases, with 8 bases left between them. CDR3 length: 13 residues. The chain's CDR3 is CASSLVGVTEAFF. DNA for the CDR3: TGTGCCAGCAGTTTAGTCGGAGTGACTGAAGCTTTCTTT.

This clonotype came up many times. The chain recombines TRBV12-3 or TRBV12-4 with TRBJ2-3; D might be TRBD2 (5 bases). With 5 bases removed from V and 10 bases from J, the gap between germline ends came to 16 bases. The CDR3 has 13 amino acids. The CDR3 protein is CASSPPQARAQYF. In DNA form, the CDR3 reads TGTGCCAGCAGTCCCCCCCAGGCGAGGGCGCAGTATTTT.

This clonotype was seen many times. CDR3 protein: CASSIGGRTGPEAFF. Here the CDR3 DNA reads TGTGCCAGTAGTATCGGGGGAAGGACAGGCCCTGAAGCTTTCTTT. This rearrangement joins TRBV19 to TRBJ1-1, with 7 nucleotides matching TRBD1. CDR1 is LNHDA and CDR2 is SQIVND in the germline V gene (reference sequence). The junction had 10 bases not matched to a gene; V was cut back by 3 bases and J by 6 bases. CDR3 length: 15 amino acids.

In this sample, this clonotype turned up many times. V gene TRBV7-9 combines with J gene TRBJ1-2; tentative D call: TRBD1 (5 bases). V was shortened by 1 base and J by 4 bases, with 13 bases between the two germline ends. The CDR3 loop spans 15 amino acids. Germline V gene lookup returns CDR1 SEHNR and CDR2 FQNEAQ (reference sequence). The CDR3 is CASSLGTWKTYGYTF. The CDR3 coding sequence is TGTGCCAGCAGCTTAGGGACATGGAAGACCTATGGCTACACCTTC.

This clonotype was counted many times. This chain connects TRBV19 to TRBJ1-1; D not certain. Germline V CDR1 and CDR2: LNHDA, SQIVND (reference sequence). The CDR3 loop spans 17 amino acids. V was clipped by 3 bases and J by 0 bases, with 17 bases between them. The CDR3 coding sequence is TGTGCCAGTAGTATTGCCCTTCGACTGGGGATGAACACTGAAGCTTTCTTT. The encoded protein is CASSIALRLGMNTEAFF.

For the CDR3, the DNA is TGCGCCAGCCTAGGGGACTCCTATTCAGATACGCAGTATTTT. This translates into CASLGDSYSDTQYF. The rearrangement links TRBV5-1 to TRBJ2-3, with D tentatively TRBD2 (6 bases). The CDR3 is made up of 14 amino acids. Trimming removed 7 bases from V and 4 bases from J, with 16 bases in between. CDR1 and CDR2 (germline): SGHRS, YFSETQ. Drawing the rest from reference TRBV5-1 and TRBJ2-3, the complete variable domain is KAGVTQTPRYLIKTRGQQVTLSCSPISGHRSVSWYQQTPGQGLQFLFEYFSETQRNKGNFPGRFSGRQFSNSRSEMNVSTLELGDSALYLCASLGDSYSDTQYFGPGTRLTVL.

This clonotype was seen a handful of times. The rearrangement joins TRBV12-3 or TRBV12-4 to TRBJ2-2, with D perhaps TRBD2 (6 bases). This CDR3 is 18 amino acids long. V lost 6 bases, J lost 0 bases, and 20 bases lay in between. In DNA form, the CDR3 reads TGTGCCAGCAGCCTACGTACCGGGACTTCGACGAACACCGGGGAGCTGTTTTTT. It specifies CASSLRTGTSTNTGELFF.

There are many counts of this clonotype. V and J are TRBV12-3 or TRBV12-4 and TRBJ1-5; 12 nucleotides agree with TRBD1. After removal of 6 bases from V and 1 base from J, the junction contained 10 bases not matched to a gene. This CDR3 is 18 amino acids long. CDR3: CASRTGTGGSLSNQPQHF. The DNA of the CDR3 is TGTGCCAGCAGGACCGGGACAGGGGGCTCACTGAGCAATCAGCCCCAGCATTTT.

Many counts were recorded for this clonotype. The chain has TRBV30 and TRBJ1-1, with D possibly matching TRBD1 (6 bases). From germline, CDR1 is GTSNPN and CDR2 SVGIG (reference sequence). The V and J ends lost 4 bases and 1 base respectively, with 10 bases between them. The CDR3 is 13 amino acids. CDR3 residues: CAWISRGNTEAFF. The CDR3, as DNA: TGTGCCTGGATTAGCAGGGGGAACACTGAAGCTTTCTTT.